In this sample, the clone carrying this T cell receptor beta chain turned up many times. Sequencing ends 3 residues short of the CDR3 end; the germline J gene provides the rest. TCRdb's table, derived via immunoSEQ multiplex PCR, lists solely in-frame clones and lacks some. The data list about 47,000 clones, none observed once; just over 2% falls to the top ten. The entry originates in a study of T cell clonality in common variable immunodeficiency. CDR1 is LNHDA and CDR2 is SQIVND in the germline V gene (reference sequence). With V trimmed by 6 bases and J by 4 bases, 8 bases remained unmatched. The length of the CDR3 is 15 residues.

The sequencing input was peripheral blood mononuclear cells. The TCR comes from a person aged 18 to 69 in good health. The rearrangement uses TRBV19 and TRBJ2-1, with 8 bases aligning to TRBD2. The covered CDR3 bases are TGTGCCAGTAGCCTACGAAGCGGGAGTTACAATGAG. Residues: CASSLRSGSYNE. The CDR3 in its entirety is CASSLRSGSYNEQFF. The full variable domain, in which reference TRBV19 and TRBJ2-1 provide the parts outside the CDR3, is DGGITQSPKYLFRKEGQNVTLSCEQNLNHDAMYWYRQDPGQGLRLIYYSQIVNDFQKGDIAEGYSVSREKKESFPLTVTSAQKNPTAFYLCASSLRSGSYNEQFFGPGTRLTVL.